A selection of T cell receptor beta chains follows, all from one sample in a study of follicular helper T cells after annual influenza vaccination. Only in-frame clones appear in the TCRdb table, and some are missing; sequencing was by immunoSEQ multiplex PCR. The data contain over 6,000 clones, approximately 78% of them singletons. The specimen comprised CXCR5- memory CD4+ T cells sorted from blood, sampled 7 days after influenza vaccination. The receptors come from an adult who received the influenza vaccine. Both conserved end residues are part of each CDR3. Fields, in order: V gene, D gene, clone size, CDR3 length, J gene, CDR3 DNA, CDR3 protein. The D gene is left open where the match is weak. Size is omitted from some rows. Given values are once, few, many or a class for expanded clones.

>TRBV7-6|TRBD2|.|17|TRBJ2-3
TGTGCCAGCAGCCTAAACAGACTAGCGGGGGGGACAGATACGCAGTATTTT
CASSLNRLAGGTDTQYF
>TRBV5-1|.|.|14|TRBJ2-1
TGCGCCAGCAGTTTGTTGACTTCGAACAATGAGCAGTTCTTC
CASSLLTSNNEQFF
>TRBV4-3|TRBD1|.|18|TRBJ2-1
TGCGCCAGCAGCCAAAAAGGGGGCGGCGAGGGCGGGTACAATGAGCAGTTCTTC
CASSQKGGGEGGYNEQFF
>TRBV6-4|TRBD2|.|16|TRBJ2-3
TGTGCCAGCAGTGACGTCCCCGGGGGAGGGCAAGATACGCAGTATTTT
CASSDVPGGGQDTQYF
>TRBV28|.|.|13|TRBJ1-6
TGTGCCAGCAGTGAGGGGTTCGGGTCACCCCTCCACTTT
CASSEGFGSPLHF
>TRBV19|TRBD1|.|14|TRBJ1-1
TGTGCCAGTAGTGTCAACAGGGGGGACACTGAAGCTTTCTTT
CASSVNRGDTEAFF
>TRBV7-2|TRBD1|.|14|TRBJ1-2
TGTGCCAGCAGCTTAGCGGGACAGGGAAGAAGCTACACCTTC
CASSLAGQGRSYTF
>TRBV7-6|.|once|15|TRBJ2-5
TGTGCCAGCAGCTTAGCTTGGACAGATCAAGAGACCCAGTACTTC
CASSLAWTDQETQYF
>TRBV30|.|few|13|TRBJ1-1
TGTGCCTGGAAAGGACAGATGAACACTGAAGCTTTCTTT
CAWKGQMNTEAFF
>TRBV10-1|TRBD1|.|14|TRBJ2-5
TGCGCCAGCCAAGAAAGGACAGGTCAAGAGACCCAGTACTTC
CASQERTGQETQYF
>TRBV4-3|.|.|14|TRBJ2-5
TGCGCCAGCAGCCAAGATTCCTTCACCGAGACCCAGTACTTC
CASSQDSFTETQYF
>TRBV2|.|.|11|TRBJ1-2
TGTGCCAGCGGAGACAACTATGGCTACACCTTC
CASGDNYGYTF
>TRBV5-1|.|.|14|TRBJ2-7
TGCGCCAGCAGCAACTCCGGGAACTCCTACGAGCAGTACTTC
CASSNSGNSYEQYF
>TRBV27|.|.|15|TRBJ2-2
TGTGCCAGCAAAGGAATAGGGAGGCACACCGGGGAGCTGTTTTTT
CASKGIGRHTGELFF
>TRBV7-2|TRBD1|.|14|TRBJ2-7
TGTGCCAGCAGCAAAACAGGGGGGACCTACGAGCAGTACTTC
CASSKTGGTYEQYF
>TRBV5-8|.|.|13|TRBJ2-3
TGTGCCAGCAGCTTCGGTAGCACAGATACGCAGTATTTT
CASSFGSTDTQYF
>TRBV18|TRBD1|.|17|TRBJ1-3
TGTGCCAGCTCATCCGCCGGGACAGGGGCGACCGGAAACACCATATATTTT
CASSSAGTGATGNTIYF
>TRBV5-1|.|.|12|TRBJ2-7
TGCGCCAGCAGCACACAGGGTTACGAGCAGTACTTC
CASSTQGYEQYF
>TRBV28|.|.|14|TRBJ1-5
TGTGCCAGCAGGGAACAGAGTAGCAATCAGCCCCAGCATTTT
CASREQSSNQPQHF
>TRBV28|.|.|13|TRBJ2-3
TGTGCCAGCATGCTTCAGGGCACAGATACGCAGTATTTT
CASMLQGTDTQYF
>TRBV5-6|.|.|11|TRBJ2-7
TGTGCCAGCAGCTCCCTGTACGAGCAGTACTTC
CASSSLYEQYF
>TRBV6-6|.|.|15|TRBJ2-7
TGTGCCAGCCGTTGGGGTGAGGGGGAGACCTACGAGCAGTACTTC
CASRWGEGETYEQYF
>TRBV5-1|TRBD2|.|14|TRBJ2-5
TGCGCCAGCAGCATAGGACTAGCTAGGGAGACCCAGTACTTC
CASSIGLARETQYF
>TRBV29-1|.|.|13|TRBJ1-5
TGCAGCGCCCAAGAGGGCAGCTATCAGCCCCAGCATTTT
CSAQEGSYQPQHF
>TRBV19|.|.|14|TRBJ1-1
TGTGCCAGTAGTATCCGGACGGAGAACACTGAAGCTTTCTTT
CASSIRTENTEAFF
>TRBV7-9|TRBD2|few|18|TRBJ2-7
TGTGCCAGCAGCTTAGCTAGCGGGAGCTCGCTCGCCCCCTACGAGCAGTACTTC
CASSLASGSSLAPYEQYF
>TRBV5-6|.|.|17|TRBJ1-1
TGTGCCAGCAGCTTGGGTTTGAGGGCAGCCCGGAACACTGAAGCTTTCTTT
CASSLGLRAARNTEAFF
>TRBV7-2|TRBD1|.|15|TRBJ2-1
TGTGCCAGCAGCTTAGAGGGGGCTGTTTACAATGAGCAGTTCTTC
CASSLEGAVYNEQFF
>TRBV12-2|.|.|14|TRBJ2-7
TGTGCAAGTCGCCTTGGCAGGGGGTCTTACGAGCAGTACTTC
CASRLGRGSYEQYF
>TRBV11-2|.|.|13|TRBJ1-5
TGTGCCAGCAGCACGACGGGGAAACAGCCCCAGCATTTT
CASSTTGKQPQHF
>TRBV6-4|.|.|13|TRBJ2-1
TGTGCCAGCAGTGAAGCACCCTACAATGAGCAGTTCTTC
CASSEAPYNEQFF
>TRBV5-6|.|.|14|TRBJ1-6
TGTGCCAGCAGCCGCGCGCAGCGGAATTCACCCCTCCACTTT
CASSRAQRNSPLHF
>TRBV5-1|TRBD1|once|15|TRBJ1-2
TGCGCCAGCAGCTTGGCCCCAGGGGGTAACTATGGCTACACCTTC
CASSLAPGGNYGYTF
>TRBV7-9|.|.|15|TRBJ1-4
TGTGCCAGCAGCTTAATGGGGGCAACTAATGAAAAACTGTTTTTT
CASSLMGATNEKLFF
>TRBV19|TRBD2|once|16|TRBJ2-1
TGTGCCAGTACCCACACAACGGCTAGCGGGAGCAATGAGCAGTTCTTC
CASTHTTASGSNEQFF
>TRBV7-2|.|.|14|TRBJ1-3
TGTGCCAGCACCCGAGGGCAGGATGGAAACACCATATATTTT
CASTRGQDGNTIYF
>TRBV7-8|.|.|14|TRBJ2-7
TGTGCCAGCAGCTTAGCGGGGTTGGCCTACGAGCAGTACTTC
CASSLAGLAYEQYF
>TRBV6-1|.|.|14|TRBJ2-7
TGTGCCAGCAAAATGGACAGATATTCCTACGAGCAGTACTTC
CASKMDRYSYEQYF
>TRBV11-2|.|.|16|TRBJ2-2
TGTGCCAGCAGCTTAGCTCGGGCGCCGAACACCGGGGAGCTGTTTTTT
CASSLARAPNTGELFF
>TRBV29-1|.|.|11|TRBJ2-3
TGCAGCGTTGAAGATAGAAGAAGAAAGTATTTT
CSVEDRRRKYF
>TRBV7-2|.|.|13|TRBJ2-7
TGTGCCAGCAGCCTGGGACCAAACTACGAGCAGTACTTC
CASSLGPNYEQYF
>TRBV6-6|.|.|13|TRBJ2-3
TGTGCCAGCATCCCCCCGGGCGCAGATACGCAGTATTTT
CASIPPGADTQYF
>TRBV28|TRBD1|.|15|TRBJ2-7
TGTGCCAGCAGTTTTCATCAGGGGGCGCTCAACGAGCAGTACTTC
CASSFHQGALNEQYF
>TRBV29-1|.|once|12|TRBJ1-1
TGCAGCGTTGAAGAGGGGGCAACTGAAGCTTTCTTT
CSVEEGATEAFF
>TRBV5-8|.|.|17|TRBJ1-5
TGTGCCAGCAGCCCGCGAGGGGTCGCTAGGCTGAATCAGCCCCAGCATTTT
CASSPRGVARLNQPQHF
>TRBV7-2|TRBD1|.|18|TRBJ1-1
TGTGCCAGCAGCAAAGAATGGACAGGGCTTGGACGGAACACTGAAGCTTTCTTT
CASSKEWTGLGRNTEAFF
>TRBV2|.|.|14|TRBJ2-3
TGTGCCAGCAGTGAGGGGACGGAGACAGATACGCAGTATTTT
CASSEGTETDTQYF